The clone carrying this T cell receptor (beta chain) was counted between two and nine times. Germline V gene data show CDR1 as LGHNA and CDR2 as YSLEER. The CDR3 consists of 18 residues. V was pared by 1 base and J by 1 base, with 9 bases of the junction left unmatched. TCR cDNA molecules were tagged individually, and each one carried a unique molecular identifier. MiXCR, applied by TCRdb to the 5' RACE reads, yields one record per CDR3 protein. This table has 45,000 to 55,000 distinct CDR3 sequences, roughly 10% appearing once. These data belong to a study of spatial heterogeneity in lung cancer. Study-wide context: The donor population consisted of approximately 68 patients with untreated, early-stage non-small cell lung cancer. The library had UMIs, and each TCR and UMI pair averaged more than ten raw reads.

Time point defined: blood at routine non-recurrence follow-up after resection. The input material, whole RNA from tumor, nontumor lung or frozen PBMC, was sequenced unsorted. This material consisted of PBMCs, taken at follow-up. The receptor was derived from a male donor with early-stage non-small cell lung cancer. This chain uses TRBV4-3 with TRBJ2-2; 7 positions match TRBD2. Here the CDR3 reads CASSQVYPSGGNTGELFF. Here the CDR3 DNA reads TGCGCCAGCAGCCAAGTTTATCCTAGCGGAGGGAACACCGGGGAGCTGTTTTTT.